This T cell receptor (beta chain) was recorded in a study of T cells in pancreatic ductal adenocarcinoma. CDR3 length equals 15 residues. The germline V gene has CDR1 ENHRY and CDR2 SYGVKD. V lost 11 bases to trimming and J lost 4 bases, with 21 bases between them. Assay: immunoSEQ multiplex PCR; the TCRdb copy retains only in-frame clones and omits some. Of under 30,000 clones in the sample, approximately 90% were seen once. Selected pancreatic ductal adenocarcinoma patients had undergone surgery without neoadjuvant therapy. Specimen: PBMCs. The TCR sequence derives from a human donor with pancreatic ductal adenocarcinoma. The V gene is TRBV10-3, the J gene TRBJ2-1; a possible D gene is TRBD2 (7 bases). The CDR3 protein is CAPRTGGGSYNEQFF. CDR3 bases: TGTGCCCCCCGTACGGGGGGCGGGAGTTACAATGAGCAGTTCTTC.